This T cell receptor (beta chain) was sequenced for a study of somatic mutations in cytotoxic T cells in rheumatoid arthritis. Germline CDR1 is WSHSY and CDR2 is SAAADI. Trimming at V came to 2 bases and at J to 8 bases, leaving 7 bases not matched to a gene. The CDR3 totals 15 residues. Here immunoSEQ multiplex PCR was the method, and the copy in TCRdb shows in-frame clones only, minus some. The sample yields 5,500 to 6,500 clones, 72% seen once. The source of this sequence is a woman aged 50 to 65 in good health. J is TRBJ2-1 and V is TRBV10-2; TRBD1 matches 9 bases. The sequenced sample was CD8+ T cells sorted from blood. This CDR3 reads CASSEGQGNYYEQFF. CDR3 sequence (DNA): TGCGCCAGCAGTGAGGGACAGGGGAATTATTATGAGCAGTTCTTC.